The sequence of this TCR beta chain was determined in a study of cytomegalovirus exposure and HLA in healthy donors. General study findings and limits: Certain sequence variants were highly shared and formed a cluster, and this cluster was likely a sequencing artifact. The study assumed roughly uniform donor sequencing depth for presence/absence analyses. The study had only CMV serostatus as immune exposure information. Further analysis, carried out later, found HLA-associated TCR beta chains more clonally expanded than equally common other chains.

PCR employed 60 Vbeta and 13 Jbeta primers. Clones were sequenced by immunoSEQ multiplex PCR, and TCRdb holds only the in-frame ones, with some missing. The data show 150,000 to 200,000 clones, around 73% seen once. This clone showed up just once. Antigen unknown. CDR1 is SQVTM, CDR2 ANQGSEA, per germline. This CDR3 has 16 residues. Unmatched junction bases numbered 9, after V lost 2 bases and J lost 3 bases. The clonotype comes from a male donor in good health and CMV-seronegative. The sequenced sample consisted of PBMCs. The rearrangement links TRBV29-1 to TRBJ2-7, with TRBD2 matching 11 bases. The CDR3 protein is CSVENSGSGGVYEQYF. Written as DNA, the CDR3 is TGCAGCGTTGAAAACTCGGGTAGCGGGGGGGTCTACGAGCAGTACTTC.